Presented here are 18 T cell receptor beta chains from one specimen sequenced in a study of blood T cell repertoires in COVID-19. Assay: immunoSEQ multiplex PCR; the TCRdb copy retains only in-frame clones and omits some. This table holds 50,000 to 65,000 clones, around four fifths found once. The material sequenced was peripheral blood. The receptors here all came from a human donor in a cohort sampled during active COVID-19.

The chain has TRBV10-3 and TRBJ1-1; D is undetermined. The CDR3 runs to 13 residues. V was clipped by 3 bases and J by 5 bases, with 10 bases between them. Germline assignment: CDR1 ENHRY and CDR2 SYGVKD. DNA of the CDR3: TGTGCCATCAGTGACCCGGCGAGGACTGAAGCTTTCTTT. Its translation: CAISDPARTEAFF.

CDR3: CASSQQTSGGTDTQYF. CDR3 bases: TGCGCCAGCAGCCAACAGACTAGCGGAGGCACAGATACGCAGTATTTT. This chain connects TRBV5-1 to TRBJ2-3; 9 bases agree with TRBD2. Germline V gene lookup returns CDR1 SGHRS and CDR2 YFSETQ. This CDR3 has 16 residues. V dropped 4 bases and J dropped 1; count of bases not matched to a gene: 7.

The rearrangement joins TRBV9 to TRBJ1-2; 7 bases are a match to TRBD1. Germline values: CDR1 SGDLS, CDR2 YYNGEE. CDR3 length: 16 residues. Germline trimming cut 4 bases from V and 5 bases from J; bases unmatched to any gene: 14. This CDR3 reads CASSPRQGGALYGYTF. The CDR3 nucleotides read TGTGCCAGCAGCCCTCGCCAAGGGGGCGCTTTGTATGGCTACACCTTC. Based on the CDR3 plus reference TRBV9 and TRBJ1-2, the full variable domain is DSGVTQTPKHLITATGQRVTLRCSPRSGDLSVYWYQQSLDQGLQFLIQYYNGEERAKGNILERFSAQQFPDLHSELNLSSLELGDSALYFCASSPRQGGALYGYTFGSGTRLTVV.

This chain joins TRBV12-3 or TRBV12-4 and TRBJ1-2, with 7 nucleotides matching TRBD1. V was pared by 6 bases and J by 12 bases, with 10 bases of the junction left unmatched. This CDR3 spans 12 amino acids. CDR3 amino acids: CASSLNRGGDTF. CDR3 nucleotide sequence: TGTGCCAGCAGCCTAAACAGGGGAGGTGACACCTTC.

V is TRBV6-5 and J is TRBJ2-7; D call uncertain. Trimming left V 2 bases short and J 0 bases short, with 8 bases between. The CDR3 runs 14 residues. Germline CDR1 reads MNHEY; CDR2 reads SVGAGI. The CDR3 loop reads CASSYEFGSYEQYF. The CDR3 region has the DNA TGTGCCAGCAGTTACGAGTTTGGCTCCTACGAGCAGTACTTC.

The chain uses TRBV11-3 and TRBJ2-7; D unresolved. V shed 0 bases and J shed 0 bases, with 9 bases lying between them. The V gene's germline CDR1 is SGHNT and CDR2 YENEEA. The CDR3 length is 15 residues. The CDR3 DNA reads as TGTGCCAGCAGCTTAGAGATTGGGCACTCCTACGAGCAGTACTTC. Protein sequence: CASSLEIGHSYEQYF.

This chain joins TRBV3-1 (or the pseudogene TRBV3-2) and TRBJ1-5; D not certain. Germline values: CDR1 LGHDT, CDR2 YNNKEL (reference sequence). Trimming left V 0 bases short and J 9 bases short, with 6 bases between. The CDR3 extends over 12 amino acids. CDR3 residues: CASSQEGRPQHF. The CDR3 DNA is TGTGCCAGCAGCCAAGAGGGGAGGCCCCAGCATTTT.

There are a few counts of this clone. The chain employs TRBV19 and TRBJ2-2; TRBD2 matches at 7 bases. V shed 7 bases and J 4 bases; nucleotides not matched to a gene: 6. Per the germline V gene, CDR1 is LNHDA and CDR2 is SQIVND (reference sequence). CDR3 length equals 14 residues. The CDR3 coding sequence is TGTGCCAGTACACCGGGACTACCCACCGGGGAGCTGTTTTTT. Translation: CASTPGLPTGELFF.

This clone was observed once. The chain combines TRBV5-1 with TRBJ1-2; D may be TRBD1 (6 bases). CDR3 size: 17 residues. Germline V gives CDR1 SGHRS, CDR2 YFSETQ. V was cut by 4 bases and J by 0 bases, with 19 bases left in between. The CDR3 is CASSPSATGTTNYGYTF. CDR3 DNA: TGCGCCAGCAGCCCCAGCGCTACAGGGACCACTAACTATGGCTACACCTTC.

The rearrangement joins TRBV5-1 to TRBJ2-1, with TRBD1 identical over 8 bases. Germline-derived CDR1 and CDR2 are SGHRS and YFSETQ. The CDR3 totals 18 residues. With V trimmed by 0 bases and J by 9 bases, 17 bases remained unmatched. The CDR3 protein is CASSLGRSLGQVFGEQFF. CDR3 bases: TGCGCCAGCAGCTTGGGGAGGAGTTTGGGACAGGTTTTCGGTGAGCAGTTCTTC.

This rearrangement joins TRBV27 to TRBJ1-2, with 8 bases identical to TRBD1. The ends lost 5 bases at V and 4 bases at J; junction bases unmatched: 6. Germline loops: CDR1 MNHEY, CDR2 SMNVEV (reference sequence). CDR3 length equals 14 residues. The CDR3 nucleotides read TGTGCCAGCAGTCCCTCGACAGGGGTCTATGGCTACACCTTC. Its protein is CASSPSTGVYGYTF.

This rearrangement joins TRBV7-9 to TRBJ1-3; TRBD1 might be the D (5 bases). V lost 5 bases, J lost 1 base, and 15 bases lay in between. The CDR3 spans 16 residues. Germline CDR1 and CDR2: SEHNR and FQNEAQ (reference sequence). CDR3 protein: CASSRRNGGSGNTIYF. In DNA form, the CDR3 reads TGTGCCAGCAGCCGAAGAAACGGGGGGTCTGGAAACACCATATATTTT.

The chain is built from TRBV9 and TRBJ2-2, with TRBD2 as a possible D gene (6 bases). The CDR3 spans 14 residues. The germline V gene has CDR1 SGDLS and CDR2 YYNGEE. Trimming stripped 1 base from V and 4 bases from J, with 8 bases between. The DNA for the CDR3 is TGTGCCAGCAGCGTAATGGGGGGCACCGGGGAGCTGTTTTTT. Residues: CASSVMGGTGELFF.

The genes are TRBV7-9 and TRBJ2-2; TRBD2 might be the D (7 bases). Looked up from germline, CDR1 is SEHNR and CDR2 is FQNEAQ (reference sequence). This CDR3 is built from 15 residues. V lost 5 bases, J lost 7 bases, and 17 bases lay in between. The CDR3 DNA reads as TGTGCCAGCAGCACCCTCGGGGGGCTTGGCGGGGAGCTGTTTTTT. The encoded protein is CASSTLGGLGGELFF.

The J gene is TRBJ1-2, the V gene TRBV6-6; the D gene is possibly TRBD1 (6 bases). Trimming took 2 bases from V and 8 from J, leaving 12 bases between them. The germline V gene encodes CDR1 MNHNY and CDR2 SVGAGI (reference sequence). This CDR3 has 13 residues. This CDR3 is CASSYRGAQGYTF. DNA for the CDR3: TGTGCCAGCAGTTACCGGGGGGCGCAAGGCTACACCTTC.

The chain's CDR3 is CASSRSGLSYEQYF. The CDR3 region has the DNA TGTGCCAGCTCACGCAGCGGGCTCTCCTACGAGCAGTACTTC. The genes are TRBV18 and TRBJ2-7; weak D call: TRBD2 (6 bases). The germline V gene has CDR1 KGHSH and CDR2 LQKENI. The CDR3 runs to 14 residues. V lost 4 bases to trimming and J lost 0 bases, with 10 bases between them.

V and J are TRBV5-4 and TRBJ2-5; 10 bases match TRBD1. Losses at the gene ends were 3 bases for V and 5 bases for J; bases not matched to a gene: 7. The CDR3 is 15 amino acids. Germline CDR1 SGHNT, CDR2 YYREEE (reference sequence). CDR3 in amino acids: CASSSWTGGGETQYF. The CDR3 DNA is TGTGCCAGCAGCTCATGGACAGGGGGAGGGGAGACCCAGTACTTC.

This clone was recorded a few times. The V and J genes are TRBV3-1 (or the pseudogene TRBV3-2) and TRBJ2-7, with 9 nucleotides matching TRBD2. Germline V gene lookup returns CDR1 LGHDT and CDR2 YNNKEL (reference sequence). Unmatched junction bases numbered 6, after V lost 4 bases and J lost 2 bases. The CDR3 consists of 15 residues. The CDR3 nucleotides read TGTGCCAGCAGCCCAACTAGCGGGCGAACCTACGAGCAGTACTTC. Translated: CASSPTSGRTYEQYF.